Shown below are 13 T cell receptor beta chains from a single sample sequenced in a study of T cells after posttransplantation cyclophosphamide. Repertoires were generated with immunoSEQ multiplex PCR, while TCRdb's copy carries only in-frame clones and drops some. The sample holds 30,000 or so clones, and no clone turns up only once. Sequenced: PBMCs. The receptors stem from a woman in her sixties or seventies in good health, CMV-negative, and a related stem cell transplant donor.

This clone came up a few times. The chain is built from TRBV5-6 and TRBJ2-5; the match to TRBD2 covers 10 bases. The trim removed 4 bases at V and 5 bases at J, leaving 8 bases unmatched. Germline loops: CDR1 SGHDT, CDR2 YYEEEE. This CDR3 region has 15 residues. The CDR3 sequence is CASSPKRGGAETQYF. DNA of the CDR3: TGTGCCAGCAGCCCGAAGCGGGGGGGCGCCGAGACCCAGTACTTC. The full variable domain, in which reference TRBV5-6 and TRBJ2-5 provide the parts outside the CDR3, is DAGVTQSPTHLIKTRGQQVTLRCSPKSGHDTVSWYQQALGQGPQFIFQYYEEEERQRGNFPDRFSGHQFPNYSSELNVNALLLGDSALYLCASSPKRGGAETQYFGPGTRLLVL.

The sample holds a few counts of this clone. CDR3 sequence (DNA): TGTGCCTGGAGTGTTTACAGGGGGCGAGGAAAGAGTAAGAAGACCTTC. It specifies CAWSVYRGRGKSKKTF. The V and J genes are TRBV30 and TRBJ1-2, with TRBD1 matching 9 bases. The CDR3 runs 16 residues. J gave up 14 bases and V 0 bases, and 19 bases lay outside the gene matches. Germline CDR1 reads GTSNPN; CDR2 reads SVGIG (reference sequence).

The J gene is TRBJ2-3, the V gene TRBV6-4; D is ambiguous. Trimming cost V 7 bases and J 0 bases, with 5 bases left between them. The germline CDR1 and CDR2 sequences are MRHNA and SNTAGT. CDR3 length equals 12 residues. The CDR3 loop reads CASNTSTDTQYF. In DNA form, the CDR3 reads TGTGCCAGCAATACTAGCACAGATACGCAGTATTTT.

This clone was detected a few times. This sequence joins TRBV15 and TRBJ1-2; no clear D gene. From germline, CDR1 is LNHNV and CDR2 YYDKDF (reference sequence). Trimming stripped 0 bases from V and 1 base from J, with 12 bases between. The CDR3 extends over 16 amino acids. The CDR3 region is CATSREVQSLNYGYTF. As DNA, the CDR3 is TGTGCCACCAGCAGAGAGGTACAGAGCCTTAACTATGGCTACACCTTC.

This clone was counted ten times or more. The V and J genes are TRBV19 and TRBJ2-7; the D gene is possibly TRBD2 (6 bases). CDR3 length: 11 amino acids. V lost 10 bases to trimming and J lost 4 bases, with 11 bases between them. CDR1 is LNHDA and CDR2 is SQIVND in the germline V gene (reference sequence). The CDR3 loop reads CATRDLYEQYF. DNA for the CDR3: TGTGCCACGAGGGACTTATACGAGCAGTACTTC. The whole variable domain, filled in from reference TRBV19 and TRBJ2-7, reads DGGITQSPKYLFRKEGQNVTLSCEQNLNHDAMYWYRQDPGQGLRLIYYSQIVNDFQKGDIAEGYSVSREKKESFPLTVTSAQKNPTAFYLCATRDLYEQYFGPGTRLTVT.

This clone was detected many times. V gene TRBV10-3 combines with J gene TRBJ1-1, with 7 bases aligning to TRBD1. J was trimmed by 9 bases and V by 11 bases; bases with no gene match: 15. The V gene's germline CDR1 is ENHRY and CDR2 SYGVKD. This CDR3 is 13 amino acids long. As DNA, the CDR3 is TGTGCCGTGACAGATTCGCCGGGACAGAAAGCTTTCTTT. Its translation is CAVTDSPGQKAFF.

This clone has a count of ten or more. The V call is TRBV10-2, the J call TRBJ2-1; perhaps TRBD2 as D (5 bases). V lost 5 bases and J lost 0, with 14 bases in between. The CDR3 length is 16 residues. Germline V gives CDR1 WSHSY, CDR2 SAAADI. The CDR3 loop reads CASSSRGSTSYNEQFF. The CDR3 DNA follows: TGCGCCAGCAGTTCGCGAGGGTCAACCTCCTACAATGAGCAGTTCTTC.

For the CDR3, the DNA is TGTGCCAGCAATGGGGGCGGCGGCTACACCTTC. Residues: CASNGGGGYTF. V is TRBV25-1 and J is TRBJ1-2; D perhaps matches TRBD1 (6 bases). The germline V gene has CDR1 MGHDK and CDR2 SYGVNS. The CDR3 is made up of 11 amino acids. The V and J ends lost 7 bases and 8 bases respectively, with 11 bases between them.

This clone was detected many times. The chain links TRBV6-6 to TRBJ2-1; D gene uncertain. The CDR3 loop spans 13 amino acids. Deletions cut 5 bases from V and 12 bases from J, with 17 bases between. Per the germline V gene, CDR1 is MNHNY and CDR2 is SVGAGI (reference sequence). CDR3 sequence reads: CASSSNSLGWQFF. CDR3 DNA: TGTGCCAGCAGTAGTAACAGTTTAGGATGGCAGTTCTTC.

Ten or more counts support this clone. The rearrangement uses TRBV9 and TRBJ2-1; 7 bases fit TRBD1. Germline V CDR1 and CDR2: SGDLS, YYNGEE. The V gene end was trimmed by 1 base and the J gene end by 10 bases; junction bases not matched to a gene: 11. This CDR3 spans 15 amino acids. CDR3: CASSVWTGENSEQFF. The CDR3 coding sequence is TGTGCCAGCAGCGTATGGACAGGAGAGAATTCAGAGCAGTTCTTC.

This clone was counted many times. The chain recombines TRBV5-1 with TRBJ2-7, with 12 bases matching TRBD2. The CDR3 runs to 15 residues. Losses at the gene ends were 4 bases for V and 3 bases for J; bases not matched to a gene: 5. Germline CDR1 SGHRS, CDR2 YFSETQ. The CDR3 region has the DNA TGCGCCAGCAGCCCACTGACTAGCGGGAGCTACGAGCAGTACTTC. Amino acids: CASSPLTSGSYEQYF.

This clone was found many times. The chain employs TRBV4-3 and TRBJ2-7, with 8 bases matching TRBD2. Losses at the gene ends were 0 bases for V and 4 bases for J; bases not matched to a gene: 2. The germline V gene encodes CDR1 LGHNA and CDR2 YSLEER. The CDR3 consists of 14 residues. Written as DNA, the CDR3 is TGCGCCAGCAGCCAAGACGCTAGCGGGTACGAGCAGTACTTC. Residues: CASSQDASGYEQYF.

This clone was picked up many times. J is TRBJ2-1 and V is TRBV7-3; the match to TRBD2 covers 10 bases. J gave up 6 bases and V 5 bases, and 10 bases lay outside the gene matches. CDR1 is SGHTA, CDR2 FQGTGA, per germline. The CDR3 contains 16 residues. This CDR3 reads CASSRDSSGGRNEQFF. In DNA, the CDR3 is TGTGCCAGCAGCCGCGACTCTAGCGGGGGCCGCAATGAGCAGTTCTTC.